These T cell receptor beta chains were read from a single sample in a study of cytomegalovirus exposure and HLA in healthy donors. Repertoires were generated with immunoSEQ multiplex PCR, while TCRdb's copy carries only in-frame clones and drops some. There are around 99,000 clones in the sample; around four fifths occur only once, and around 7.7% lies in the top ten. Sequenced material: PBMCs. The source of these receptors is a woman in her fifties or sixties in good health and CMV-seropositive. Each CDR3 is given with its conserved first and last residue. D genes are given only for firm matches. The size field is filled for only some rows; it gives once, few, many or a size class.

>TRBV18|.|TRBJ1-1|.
TGTGCCAGCTCACCGGGGGGGACGAACACTGAAGCTTTCTTT
CASSPGGTNTEAFF
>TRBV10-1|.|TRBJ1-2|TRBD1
TGCGCCAGCAGTTCCAGGGGGTACGGCTATGGCTACACCTTC
CASSSRGYGYGYTF
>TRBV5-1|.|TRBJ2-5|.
TGCGCCAGCAGCTGGGAGTGGCAAGAGACCCAGTACTTC
CASSWEWQETQYF
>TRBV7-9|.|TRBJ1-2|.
TGTGCCAGCCTCCCTTTACAGGGAAGCTATGGCTACACCTTC
CASLPLQGSYGYTF
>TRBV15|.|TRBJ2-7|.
TGTGCCACCAGCAGAGTTGAGCCTTCCTACGAGCAGTACTTC
CATSRVEPSYEQYF
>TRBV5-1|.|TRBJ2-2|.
TGCGCCAGCGGATCCGCATCCCGCAGGGCACTCACGAACACCGGGGAGCTGTTTTTT
CASGSASRRALTNTGELFF
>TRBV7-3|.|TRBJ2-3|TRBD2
TGTGCCAGCAGCCCCGGACTAGCGGCGAATACGCAGTATTTT
CASSPGLAANTQYF
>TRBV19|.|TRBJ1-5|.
TGTGCCAGTAGTCACGGGGCAGGGGCATGGCAGCCCCAGCATTTT
CASSHGAGAWQPQHF
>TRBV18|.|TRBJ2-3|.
TGTGCCAGCTCACTTCGACAGGAAGATACGCAGTATTTT
CASSLRQEDTQYF
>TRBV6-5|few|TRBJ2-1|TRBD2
TGTGCCATCCAAGGGACTAGCGGGAGGGGTGAGCAGTTCTTC
CAIQGTSGRGEQFF
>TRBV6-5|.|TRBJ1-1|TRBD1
TGTGCCAGCAGTCCGACAGGGGGAGACACTGAAGCTTTCTTT
CASSPTGGDTEAFF
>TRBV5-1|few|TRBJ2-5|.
TGCGCCAGCAGCCCCGGACAGCTGGAAGAGACCCAGTACTTC
CASSPGQLEETQYF
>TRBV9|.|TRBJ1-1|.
TGTGCCAGCAGCCTTGAGTCCGGTTACACTGAAGCTTTCTTT
CASSLESGYTEAFF
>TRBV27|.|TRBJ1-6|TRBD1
TGTGCCAGTACCCGGGACAGCAACTATAATTCACCCCTCCACTTT
CASTRDSNYNSPLHF
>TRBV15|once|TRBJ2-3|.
TGTGCCACCAGCAGAGATCTACGGGATACGCAGTATTTT
CATSRDLRDTQYF
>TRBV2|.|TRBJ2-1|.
TGTGCCAGCCAGCCCGGGACACCTGCTAGTGAGCAGTTCTTC
CASQPGTPASEQFF
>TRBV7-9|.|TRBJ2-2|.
TGTGCCAGCAGCACTTCGAAATCCGGGGAGCTGTTTTTT
CASSTSKSGELFF
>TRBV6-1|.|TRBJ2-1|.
TGTGCCAGCAGGGGAAACAGGGTAGACGGGCAGTTCTTC
CASRGNRVDGQFF
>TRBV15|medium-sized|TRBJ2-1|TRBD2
TGTGCCACCAGCAGAGGCGGGAGTAATGAGCAGTTCTTC
CATSRGGSNEQFF
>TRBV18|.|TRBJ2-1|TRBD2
TGTGCCAGCTCACCACCGGGAGGGAGCTCCTACAATGAGCAGTTCTTC
CASSPPGGSSYNEQFF
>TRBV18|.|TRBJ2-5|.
TGTGCCAGCTCACCCCCTAGCAGTGGGGCCCAGTACTTC
CASSPPSSGAQYF